The 18 T cell receptor beta chains below were found in one sample sequenced in a study of cytomegalovirus exposure and HLA in healthy donors (dated 2017 in TCRdb). The library relied on the immunoSEQ multiplex PCR assay. For the multiplex PCR, a mixture combining 60 forward primers for TCR Vbeta segments and 13 reverse primers for TCR Jbeta segments was used. TCRdb limited this immuneACCESS table to in-frame rearrangements with V and J called. A share of clones is missing; checked studies link under half to unresolved V genes, and the rest is unexplained. Within this sample are 110,000 to 150,000 clones, with over 60% of them counted one time only. About 1.7% of the sample is held by the ten biggest clonotypes. Sequenced: PBMCs. These receptors were obtained from a woman younger than 45 in good health and CMV-seronegative.

V and J are TRBV27 and TRBJ2-7; tentative D call: TRBD1 (5 bases). CDR1 and CDR2 from the germline V gene are MNHEY and SMNVEV (reference sequence). This CDR3 spans 14 amino acids. V shed 2 bases and J shed 4 bases, with 12 bases lying between them. The CDR3 DNA sequence: TGTGCCAGCAGTTTAACCAGGGTAGGTTACGAGCAGTACTTC. Encoded protein: CASSLTRVGYEQYF.

This chain links TRBV6-5 with TRBJ2-5; 11 positions match TRBD2. CDR1 and CDR2 from the germline V gene are MNHEY and SVGAGI. This CDR3 is built from 15 residues. V dropped 6 bases and J dropped 4; count of bases not matched to a gene: 7. CDR3 in amino acids: CASRPSGGPRETQYF. The DNA for the CDR3 is TGTGCCAGCAGGCCTAGCGGGGGGCCCCGAGAGACCCAGTACTTC.

The rearrangement links TRBV6-5 to TRBJ1-6, with TRBD1 matching 8 bases. CDR1 is MNHEY, CDR2 SVGAGI, per germline. After removal of 6 bases from V and 6 bases from J, the junction contained 7 bases not matched to a gene. This CDR3 contains 15 residues. The CDR3 nucleotides are TGTGCCAGCAGGGCACCGGGACAGGCTAATTCACCCCTCCACTTT. Translating gives CASRAPGQANSPLHF.

The genes are TRBV30 and TRBJ1-4; 7 bases agree with TRBD1. This CDR3 is 15 amino acids long. The V and J ends lost 0 bases and 8 bases, in that order; junction bases with no gene match: 9. Germline V CDR1 and CDR2: GTSNPN, SVGIG (reference sequence). CDR3 DNA sequence: TGTGCCTGGAGTGTAAAGGGGGCAGGAGAAGAAAAACTGTTTTTT. As protein: CAWSVKGAGEEKLFF.

This clone was observed a handful of times. V is TRBV18 and J is TRBJ1-2; weak D call: TRBD1 (6 bases). There are 14 residues in the CDR3. Trimming stripped 4 bases from V and 2 bases from J, with 11 bases between. CDR1 is KGHSH and CDR2 is LQKENI in the germline V gene. For the CDR3, the DNA is TGTGCCAGCTCACGGGACAATTCCAACTATGGCTACACCTTC. It codes for CASSRDNSNYGYTF.

V is TRBV19 and J is TRBJ1-1, with 9 bases matching TRBD1. Germline V gene lookup returns CDR1 LNHDA and CDR2 SQIVND (reference sequence). Unmatched junction bases numbered 5, after V lost 5 bases and J lost 4 bases. The CDR3 is 14 residues long. In nucleotides, the CDR3 is TGTGCCAGTAGTCTCGACAGGGGGGGCACTGAAGCTTTCTTT. Translating it yields CASSLDRGGTEAFF. Complete variable domain (other parts from reference TRBV19 and TRBJ1-1): DGGITQSPKYLFRKEGQNVTLSCEQNLNHDAMYWYRQDPGQGLRLIYYSQIVNDFQKGDIAEGYSVSREKKESFPLTVTSAQKNPTAFYLCASSLDRGGTEAFFGQGTRLTVV.

This chain links TRBV5-6 with TRBJ1-2; possible D gene TRBD1, 6 bases. The germline V and J ends were trimmed by 1 base and 4 bases, with 8 bases remaining between them. CDR3 length: 13 amino acids. The germline CDR1 and CDR2 sequences are SGHDT and YYEEEE. The DNA for the CDR3 is TGTGCCAGCAGCTTGACAGGGAGCTATGGCTACACCTTC. Its protein is CASSLTGSYGYTF.

This clone is categorized as medium-sized. The rearrangement joins TRBV19 to TRBJ1-5; tentatively, D is TRBD1 (5 bases). The V gene lost 6 bases and the J gene lost 4 bases, with 10 bases spanning the gap. The CDR3 consists of 13 residues. CDR1 LNHDA and CDR2 SQIVND come from the germline V gene (reference sequence). The CDR3 DNA is TGTGCCAGTAGGACAGAAACAAATCAGCCCCAGCATTTT. Its translation: CASRTETNQPQHF. The variable domain in full, completed from reference TRBV19 and TRBJ1-5, reads DGGITQSPKYLFRKEGQNVTLSCEQNLNHDAMYWYRQDPGQGLRLIYYSQIVNDFQKGDIAEGYSVSREKKESFPLTVTSAQKNPTAFYLCASRTETNQPQHFGDGTRLSIL.

The sample holds a few counts of this clone. This rearrangement joins TRBV4-1 to TRBJ1-2; the match to TRBD1 covers 12 bases. Trimming took 3 bases from V and 6 from J; bases not matched to a gene: 8. This CDR3 is 16 amino acids long. Germline values: CDR1 MGHRA, CDR2 YSYEKL. The CDR3 protein is CASSHVPGQGADGYTF. CDR3 nucleotide sequence: TGCGCCAGCAGCCACGTCCCGGGACAGGGGGCCGATGGCTACACCTTC.

The rearrangement links TRBV6-5 to TRBJ1-2; D not certain. Germline assignment: CDR1 MNHEY and CDR2 SVGAGI. CDR3 length equals 13 residues. Trimming took 2 bases from V and 2 from J, leaving 6 bases between them. This chain's CDR3 is CASSYARNYGYTF. The CDR3 DNA follows: TGTGCCAGCAGTTACGCGCGAAACTATGGCTACACCTTC.

In this sample, this clone turned up once. The V call is TRBV27, the J call TRBJ1-6, with 7 bases identical to TRBD1. The V segment lost 5 bases and the J segment 3 bases; nucleotides outside the gene matches: 7. Germline V gene sequence: CDR1 MNHEY, CDR2 SMNVEV (reference sequence). This CDR3 comprises 16 residues. The CDR3 region has the DNA TGTGCCAGCAGTCCCCCAGACAGGGTCTATAATTCACCCCTCCACTTT. As protein: CASSPPDRVYNSPLHF.

The chain combines TRBV5-6 with TRBJ2-7; weak D call: TRBD1 (6 bases). V was cut by 0 bases and J by 3 bases, with 10 bases left in between. CDR1 and CDR2 (germline): SGHDT, YYEEEE. The CDR3 contains 14 residues. The DNA of the CDR3 is TGTGCCAGCAGCTTGGCCAGGGGCGGCTACGAGCAGTACTTC. Translated: CASSLARGGYEQYF.

The CDR3 sequence is CASSVEITAGGYTF. The CDR3 nucleotides are TGTGCCAGCAGCGTAGAAATCACCGCGGGAGGCTACACCTTC. The chain joins TRBV9 to TRBJ1-2; D unclear. CDR1 SGDLS and CDR2 YYNGEE come from the germline V gene. This CDR3 has 14 amino acids. Trimming left V 0 bases short and J 8 bases short, with 14 bases between.

The rearrangement links TRBV4-3 to TRBJ1-6, with no clear D. CDR1 LGHNA and CDR2 YSLEER come from the germline V gene. V lost 2 bases and J lost 9, with 17 bases in between. This CDR3 spans 16 amino acids. The CDR3 DNA follows: TGCGCCAGCAGCCAATCCGGGCCCGAGGGATTTTCACCCCTCCACTTT. This translates into CASSQSGPEGFSPLHF.

The chain employs TRBV11-2 and TRBJ2-1; 8 bases line up with TRBD2. With 7 bases clipped from V and 4 bases from J, the junction kept 9 bases outside the gene matches. There are 15 residues in the CDR3. Germline assignment: CDR1 SGHAT and CDR2 FQNNGV. CDR3 coding DNA: TGTGCCAGCACCCCCGGGACTAGGCCTTACAATGAGCAGTTCTTC. Translating gives CASTPGTRPYNEQFF.

This chain connects TRBV2 to TRBJ1-4; D is possibly TRBD1 (5 bases). The V and J ends lost 4 bases and 6 bases respectively, with 9 bases between them. The germline gives CDR1 SNHLY, CDR2 FYNNEI. The CDR3 loop spans 13 amino acids. The CDR3 loop reads CASSGGGDEKLFF. The CDR3 DNA follows: TGTGCCAGCAGTGGAGGAGGGGATGAAAAACTGTTTTTT.

This sequence joins TRBV4-1 and TRBJ2-6, with TRBD2 as a possible D gene (5 bases). With 1 base removed from V and 0 bases from J, the gap between germline ends came to 7 bases. CDR1 and CDR2 from the germline V gene are MGHRA and YSYEKL. The CDR3 is made up of 16 amino acids. CDR3 bases: TGCGCCAGCAGCCAAGGCCGGGACTCTGGGGCCAACGTCCTGACTTTC. Protein product: CASSQGRDSGANVLTF.

The gene calls are TRBV4-2 and TRBJ2-3, with TRBD2 matching 13 bases. The CDR3 runs 17 residues. Unmatched junction bases numbered 9, after V lost 5 bases and J lost 4 bases. Germline assignment: CDR1 LGHNA and CDR2 YNFKEQ. The CDR3 DNA is TGTGCCAGCAGCATTGGACTAGCGGGGGCTCTCTCAGATACGCAGTATTTT. It specifies CASSIGLAGALSDTQYF.